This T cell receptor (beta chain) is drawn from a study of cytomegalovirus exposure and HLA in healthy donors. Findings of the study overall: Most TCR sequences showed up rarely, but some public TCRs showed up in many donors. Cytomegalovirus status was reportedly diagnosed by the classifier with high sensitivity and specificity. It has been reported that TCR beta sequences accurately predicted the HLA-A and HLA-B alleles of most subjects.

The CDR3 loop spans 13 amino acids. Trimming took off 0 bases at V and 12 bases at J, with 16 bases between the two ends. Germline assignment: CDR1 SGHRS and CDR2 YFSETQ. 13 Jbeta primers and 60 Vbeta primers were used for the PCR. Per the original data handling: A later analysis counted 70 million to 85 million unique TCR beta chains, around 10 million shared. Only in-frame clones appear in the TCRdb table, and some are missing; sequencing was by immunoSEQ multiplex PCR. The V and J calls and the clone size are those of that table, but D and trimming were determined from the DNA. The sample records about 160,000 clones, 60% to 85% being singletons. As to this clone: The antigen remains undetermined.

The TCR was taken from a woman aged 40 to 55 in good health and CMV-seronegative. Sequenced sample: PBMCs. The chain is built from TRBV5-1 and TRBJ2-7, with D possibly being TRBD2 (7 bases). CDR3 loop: CASSLEGGNLGYF. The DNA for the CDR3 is TGCGCCAGCAGCTTGGAGGGGGGGAATCTGGGGTACTTC.